Listed below are T cell receptor beta chains from one sample, sequenced in a study of blood T cell repertoires in COVID-19. The method was immunoSEQ multiplex PCR; TCRdb's version includes in-frame clones alone and lacks a portion of them. Of about 260,000 clones in the sample, 80% to 90% were seen once. The sequenced sample consisted of peripheral blood. The receptors originated from a man between 60 and 75 years old with acute or convalescent COVID-19. CDR3s leave out the opening cysteine and the closing phenylalanine or tryptophan. The order of the fields is V gene, J gene, CDR3 protein.

V gene: TRBV5-6
J gene: TRBJ2-1
CDR3 protein: ASSSLRDSPLGRKEQF

V gene: TRBV5-1
J gene: TRBJ1-1
CDR3 protein: ASSQGTPGMNTEAF

V gene: TRBV6-2/TRBV6-3
J gene: TRBJ2-3
CDR3 protein: ASSYSRRGAIPADTQY

V gene: TRBV5-6
J gene: TRBJ1-3
CDR3 protein: ASSPDRLWGNTIY

V gene: TRBV5-6
J gene: TRBJ2-1
CDR3 protein: ASAGTSGRLEQF

V gene: TRBV6-2/TRBV6-3
J gene: TRBJ2-5
CDR3 protein: ASSYSTTSGGTQETQY

V gene: TRBV7-9
J gene: TRBJ1-1
CDR3 protein: ASSTVGVNTEAF

V gene: TRBV18
J gene: TRBJ1-3
CDR3 protein: ASSPQTGNTIY

V gene: TRBV18
J gene: TRBJ1-2
CDR3 protein: ASSPEEGSRGYT

V gene: TRBV28
J gene: TRBJ1-3
CDR3 protein: ASSLPTGSSGNTIY

V gene: TRBV3-1/TRBV3-2
J gene: TRBJ1-3
CDR3 protein: ASSQDFVASSGNTIY

V gene: TRBV4-1
J gene: TRBJ2-7
CDR3 protein: ASSQNTNRASYEQY

V gene: TRBV4-2
J gene: TRBJ1-3
CDR3 protein: ASSQALLSSGNTIY

V gene: TRBV30
J gene: TRBJ1-4
CDR3 protein: AWSVQTEKLF

V gene: TRBV5-1
J gene: TRBJ2-2
CDR3 protein: ASSLQAQGNTGELF

V gene: TRBV7-8
J gene: TRBJ2-7
CDR3 protein: ASSLVWAQGAYEQY

V gene: TRBV10-3
J gene: TRBJ2-7
CDR3 protein: AISASGILVEQY

V gene: TRBV7-2
J gene: TRBJ1-1
CDR3 protein: ASSLAAGSGTEAF

V gene: TRBV5-6
J gene: TRBJ1-2
CDR3 protein: ASSLGGVDRANYGYT

V gene: TRBV3-1/TRBV3-2
J gene: TRBJ2-5
CDR3 protein: ASSQMLGHQETQY

V gene: TRBV18
J gene: TRBJ2-2
CDR3 protein: ASSRDRQGTGELF

V gene: TRBV6-2/TRBV6-3
J gene: TRBJ2-7
CDR3 protein: ASSYSWTPLCY

V gene: TRBV27
J gene: TRBJ2-7
CDR3 protein: ASSFRRGQATYEQY

V gene: TRBV3-1/TRBV3-2
J gene: TRBJ1-1
CDR3 protein: ASSQRGLNTEAF

V gene: TRBV6-5
J gene: TRBJ1-4
CDR3 protein: ASSKTGTTNEKLF

V gene: TRBV19
J gene: TRBJ1-5
CDR3 protein: ASSMRTDQPQH

V gene: TRBV7-9
J gene: TRBJ2-5
CDR3 protein: ASTPLASETQY